These 4 T cell receptor beta chains were all obtained from the same sample, sequenced in a study of shared clonotypes between healthy human individuals. TCRdb keeps only in-frame clones here, not all; method: immunoSEQ multiplex PCR. The table records roughly 2.5 million clones, approximately 94% of them present only once. Material: naive CD4+ T cells sorted from blood. Described subset: CD45RA+ positively selected. The source is a man between 18 and 35 years old in good health.

The DNA for the CDR3 is TGCGCCAGTTCACAGGGAAGCACAGATACGCAGTATTTT. Translated: CASSQGSTDTQYF. The chain is built from TRBV10-1 and TRBJ2-3; possible D gene TRBD1, 6 bases. Germline-derived CDR1 and CDR2 are WNHNN and SYGVQD (reference sequence). V was shortened by 9 bases and J by 0 bases, with 10 bases between the two germline ends. The CDR3 totals 13 residues.

The gene calls are TRBV5-1 and TRBJ2-1; 10 bases line up with TRBD2. With V trimmed by 4 bases and J by 4 bases, 5 bases remained unmatched. Per germline, CDR1 SGHRS and CDR2 YFSETQ. The CDR3 totals 15 residues. The CDR3 bases are TGCGCCAGCAGCATACTGACTAGCGGGTACAATGAGCAGTTCTTC. Its translation: CASSILTSGYNEQFF.

This clone came up once. This chain links TRBV5-1 with TRBJ1-6; TRBD1 matches at 7 bases. Looked up from germline, CDR1 is SGHRS and CDR2 is YFSETQ. This CDR3 comprises 14 residues. The ends lost 4 bases at V and 7 bases at J; junction bases unmatched: 5. CDR3 sequence reads: CASSAGQSNSPLHF. As DNA, the CDR3 is TGCGCCAGCAGCGCGGGACAGAGCAATTCACCCCTCCACTTT.

The gene calls are TRBV18 and TRBJ2-7, with D maybe TRBD2 (6 bases). This CDR3 is built from 15 residues. In germline, CDR1 is KGHSH, CDR2 LQKENI. The germline V and J ends were trimmed by 3 bases and 1 base, with 13 bases remaining between them. CDR3 protein: CASSPRGGESYEQYF. The CDR3 bases are TGTGCCAGCTCACCCCGGGGAGGAGAATCCTACGAGCAGTACTTC.